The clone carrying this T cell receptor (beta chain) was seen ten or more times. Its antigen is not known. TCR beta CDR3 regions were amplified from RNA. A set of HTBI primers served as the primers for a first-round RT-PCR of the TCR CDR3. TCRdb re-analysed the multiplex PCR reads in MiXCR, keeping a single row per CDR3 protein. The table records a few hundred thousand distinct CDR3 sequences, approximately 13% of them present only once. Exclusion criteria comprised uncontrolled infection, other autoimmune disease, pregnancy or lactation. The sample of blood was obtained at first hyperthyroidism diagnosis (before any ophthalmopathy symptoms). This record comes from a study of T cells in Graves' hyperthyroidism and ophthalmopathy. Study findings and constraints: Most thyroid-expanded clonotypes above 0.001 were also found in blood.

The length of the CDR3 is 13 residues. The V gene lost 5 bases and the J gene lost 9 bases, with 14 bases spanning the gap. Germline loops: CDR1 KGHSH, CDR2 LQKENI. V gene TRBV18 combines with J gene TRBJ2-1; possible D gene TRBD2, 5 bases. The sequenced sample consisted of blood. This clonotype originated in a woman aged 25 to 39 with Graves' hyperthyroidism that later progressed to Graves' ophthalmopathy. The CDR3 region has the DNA TGTGCCAGCTCATACTCGTCTAGCAGTGAGCAGTTCTTC. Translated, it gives CASSYSSSSEQFF.